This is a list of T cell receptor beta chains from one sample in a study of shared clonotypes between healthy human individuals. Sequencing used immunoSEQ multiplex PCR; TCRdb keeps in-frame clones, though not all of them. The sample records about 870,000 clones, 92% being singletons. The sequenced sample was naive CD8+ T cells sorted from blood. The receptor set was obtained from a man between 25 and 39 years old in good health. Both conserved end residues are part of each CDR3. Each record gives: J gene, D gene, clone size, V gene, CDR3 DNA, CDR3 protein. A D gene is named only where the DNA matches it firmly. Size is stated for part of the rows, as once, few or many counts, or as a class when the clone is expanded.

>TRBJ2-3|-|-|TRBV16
TGTGCCAGCAGCCAATCGGTCACAGATACGCAGTATTTT
CASSQSVTDTQYF
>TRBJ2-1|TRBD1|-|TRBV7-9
TGTGCCAGCAGCCCCCGGGACAGGGGGTACAATGAGCAGTTCTTC
CASSPRDRGYNEQFF
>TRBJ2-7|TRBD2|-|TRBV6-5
TGTGCCAGCAGTTTAGGGTCTAGCGGGAGCTCCTACGAGCAGTACTTC
CASSLGSSGSSYEQYF
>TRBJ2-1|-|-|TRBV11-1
TGTGCCAGCAGCTTAAGCAGGGACGAATCCTACAATGAGCAGTTCTTC
CASSLSRDESYNEQFF
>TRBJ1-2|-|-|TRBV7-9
TGTGCCAGCAGCTCGCAGGGTCGGGAAGGCTACACCTTC
CASSSQGREGYTF
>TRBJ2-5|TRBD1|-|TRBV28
TGTGCCAGCAGTGACACAACAGGGGACGGGGAAGAGACCCAGTACTTC
CASSDTTGDGEETQYF
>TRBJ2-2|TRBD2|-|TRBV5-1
TGCGCCAGCAGCTTGGATCTAGCGGCGAACACCGGGGAGCTGTTTTTT
CASSLDLAANTGELFF
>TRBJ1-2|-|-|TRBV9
TGTGCCAGCAGCCCATTATTAGGGACGGGCTATGGCTACACCTTC
CASSPLLGTGYGYTF
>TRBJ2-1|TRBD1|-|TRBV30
TGTGCCTGGAGTGACGACAGGGCCCTGGGGAATGAGCAGTTCTTC
CAWSDDRALGNEQFF
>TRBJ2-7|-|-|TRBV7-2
TGTGCCAGCAGCTTAGCGCCTGGCGGAGGGGTTTACGAGCAGTACTTC
CASSLAPGGGVYEQYF
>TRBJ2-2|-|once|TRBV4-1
TGCGCCAGCAGCCAAGAACAGGAGGGGTGGCCCTATAACACCGGGGAGCTGTTTTTT
CASSQEQEGWPYNTGELFF
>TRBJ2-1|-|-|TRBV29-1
TGCAGCGTTGAAGGGTCGGCGGGATGGTCCTACAATGAGCAGTTCTTC
CSVEGSAGWSYNEQFF
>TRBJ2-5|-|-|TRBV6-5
TGTGCCAGCAGTTATAAGGGTTTGGAGACCCAGTACTTC
CASSYKGLETQYF
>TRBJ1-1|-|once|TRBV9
TGTGCCAGCAGCGTAGATGGGGGCCTCTATAGTGAAGCTTTCTTT
CASSVDGGLYSEAFF
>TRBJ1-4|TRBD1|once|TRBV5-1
TGCGCCAGCAGCATGGACGGACAGGCGGCGGCGGCTGAAAAACTGTTTTTT
CASSMDGQAAAAEKLFF
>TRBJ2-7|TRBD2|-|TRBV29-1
TGCAGCGTTGAAGGGACTAGCGAAAGCTCCTACGAGCAGTACTTC
CSVEGTSESSYEQYF
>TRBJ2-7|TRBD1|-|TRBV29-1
TGCAGCGTTACCGGGACAGGGGGCTACGAGCAGTACTTC
CSVTGTGGYEQYF
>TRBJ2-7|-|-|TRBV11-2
TGTGCCAGCAGCTTAGATCCGGAAAGCTCCTACGAGCAGTACTTC
CASSLDPESSYEQYF
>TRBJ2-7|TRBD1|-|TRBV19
TGTGCCACCTCGACAGGGGGCTACGAGCAGTACTTC
CATSTGGYEQYF
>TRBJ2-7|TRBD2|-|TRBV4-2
TGTGCCAGCAGCCAAGTTTCTAGCGGGAGTTACGACGAGCAGTACTTC
CASSQVSSGSYDEQYF
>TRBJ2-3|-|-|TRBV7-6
TGTGCCAGCAGGGCAACTCCCGGGACGGGCACAGATACGCAGTATTTT
CASRATPGTGTDTQYF
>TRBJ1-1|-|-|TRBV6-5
TGTGCCAGCAGCCGCCCGGCGGGTAGTCGGGAAGCTTTCTTT
CASSRPAGSREAFF
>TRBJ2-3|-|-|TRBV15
TGTGCCACCAGCAGTGGGGCGCTCCAAAGCGGGCCCTACACAGATACGCAGTATTTT
CATSSGALQSGPYTDTQYF
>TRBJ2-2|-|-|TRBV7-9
TGTGCCAGCAGCCCCGGGTCGGGCGCCGGGGAGCTGTTTTTT
CASSPGSGAGELFF
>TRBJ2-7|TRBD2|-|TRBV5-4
TGTGCCAGCAGCTTGGCCCCGGGAGGACTGGACGAGCAGTACTTC
CASSLAPGGLDEQYF
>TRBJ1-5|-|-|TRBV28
TGTGCCAGCAGTTTTGCAGGGAATCAGCCCCAGCATTTT
CASSFAGNQPQHF
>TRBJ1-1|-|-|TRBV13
TGTGCCAGCAGCTTCGGGGCAGCTCCTGAAGCTTTCTTT
CASSFGAAPEAFF
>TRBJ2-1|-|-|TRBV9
TGTGCCAGCAGCCCCCCCCCTTCCAATGAGCAGTTCTTC
CASSPPPSNEQFF
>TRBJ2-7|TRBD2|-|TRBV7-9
TGTGCCAGCAGCTCCCTCTGGGGGGGTTACGAGCAGTACTTC
CASSSLWGGYEQYF
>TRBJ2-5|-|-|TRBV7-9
TGTGCCAGCAGCTTCCCCTTTAGCGCCCAACAAGAGACCCAGTACTTC
CASSFPFSAQQETQYF
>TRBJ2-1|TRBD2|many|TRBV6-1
TGTGCCAGCAGTGGAGGGACTAGCGGGTACAATGAGCAGTTCTTC
CASSGGTSGYNEQFF